This T cell receptor (beta chain) was sequenced during a study of blood T cell repertoires in COVID-19. Study at large: Collection of acute and convalescent COVID-19 samples took place in the United States, Italy and Spain. Sources were T cells, B-cell-depleted T cells, or PBMCs; the material itself was cDNA or gDNA.

Under the authors' procedure: Amplifying reference gene primers gave estimates of nucleated cell counts. TCRdb's copy holds only in-frame clones and misses some; the assay was immunoSEQ multiplex PCR. The DNA was the basis for D and trimming; V, J and clone size are from that table. The repertoire has around 230,000 clones, around 87% of them found once; the top ten carry roughly 7%. The CDR3 sequence is 17 residues long. Trimming removed 5 bases from V and 8 bases from J; junction bases left unmatched: 18. Germline V gives CDR1 SGHAT, CDR2 FQNNGV. Sequencing input: peripheral blood. The genes are TRBV11-2 and TRBJ2-7; 10 bases agree with TRBD1. This TCR was sampled from a man aged 55 to 69 who had recovered from COVID-19. CDR3 coding DNA: TGTGCCAGCAGCCCCACACCTCCGGGACAGGGGCAAGCCCAGCAGTACTTC. Its translation: CASSPTPPGQGQAQQYF.